This TCR beta chain was recorded in a study of shared clonotypes between healthy human individuals. Study background: A couple of female and a few male donors aged 18 to 49 were enrolled.

Of note for this clone: Its matching antigen is unknown.

Profiling relied on immunoSEQ multiplex PCR, and the TCRdb table lists in-frame clones only, not all of them. The top ten clones hold 0.13% of a sample with more than 2 million clones, around 95% of them seen once. Findings and limits, study-wide: Incomplete sequencing of sorted subsets was indicated by rarefaction despite large depth.

The sequence derives from a young man in good health. The material sequenced was naive CD4+ T cells sorted from blood. Subset defined: CD45RA+ positively selected.

The CDR3 coding sequence is TGCGCCAGCAGTGACTTCGCGGGGGGCGATTACAATGAGCAGTTCTTC. Translating it yields CASSDFAGGDYNEQFF. The chain carries TRBV10-1 and TRBJ2-1, with TRBD2 matching over 8 bases. The V segment lost 3 bases and the J segment 4 bases; nucleotides outside the gene matches: 8. CDR1 WNHNN and CDR2 SYGVQD come from the germline V gene (reference sequence). The CDR3 covers 16 residues.